The 22 T cell receptor beta chains below come from one sample, sequenced in a study of control samples from healthy donors and cancer patients (TCRdb year 2020). The method behind the library was the immunoSEQ multiplex PCR assay. TCRdb limited this immuneACCESS table to in-frame rearrangements with V and J called. A share of clones is missing; checked studies link under half to unresolved V genes, and the rest is unexplained. The sample has 100,000 to 150,000 clones on record, around nine tenths of them singletons. The ten largest clones capture about 3.4% of the sample. Sequencing was carried out using blood. The receptor set was obtained from a man between 50 and 59 years old in good health.

V and J are TRBV7-8 and TRBJ2-3; tentative D call: TRBD1 (6 bases). This CDR3 is built from 11 residues. Trimming left V 6 bases short and J 8 bases short, with 9 bases between. Germline CDR1 SGHVS, CDR2 FQNEAQ. CDR3 residues: CASRAGATQYF. DNA of the CDR3: TGTGCCAGCAGGGCAGGGGCTACGCAGTATTTT.

The V call is TRBV27, the J call TRBJ2-1; 15 nucleotides match TRBD2. CDR1 and CDR2 from the germline V gene are MNHEY and SMNVEV (reference sequence). CDR3 size: 15 residues. After removal of 5 bases from V and 9 bases from J, the junction contained 5 bases not matched to a gene. The CDR3 is CASSQGLAGGSEQFF. The CDR3, as DNA: TGTGCCAGCAGTCAGGGACTAGCGGGGGGAAGTGAGCAGTTCTTC.

The rearrangement links TRBV11-2 to TRBJ2-3, with 7 bases matching TRBD2. The germline V gene has CDR1 SGHAT and CDR2 FQNNGV. With 5 bases clipped from V and 3 bases from J, the junction kept 5 bases outside the gene matches. This CDR3 region has 14 residues. CDR3 amino acids: CASSLLRGTDTQYF. The CDR3 DNA sequence: TGTGCCAGCAGCCTTCTGCGGGGGACAGATACGCAGTATTTT.

The gene calls are TRBV5-1 and TRBJ1-1, with 11 nucleotides matching TRBD1. The V and J ends lost 4 bases and 1 base, in that order; junction bases with no gene match: 9. The CDR3 length is 17 residues. Germline values: CDR1 SGHRS, CDR2 YFSETQ. CDR3 DNA sequence: TGCGCCAGCAGCAGACGGGACAGGGGGATGGGGAACACTGAAGCTTTCTTT. Protein sequence: CASSRRDRGMGNTEAFF.

The rearrangement joins TRBV28 to TRBJ1-2; TRBD1 agrees at 9 bases. CDR1 and CDR2 (germline): MDHEN, SYDVKM. CDR3 size: 16 residues. Trimming took 2 bases from V and 1 from J; bases not matched to a gene: 5. The CDR3 region is CASSLHTGQGNYGYTF. CDR3 nucleotides: TGTGCCAGCAGTTTACACACGGGACAGGGTAACTATGGCTACACCTTC.

The chain employs TRBV4-2 and TRBJ1-1; 7 bases fit TRBD1. The CDR3 has 18 amino acids. Germline V CDR1 and CDR2: LGHNA, YNFKEQ. The ends lost 0 bases at V and 4 bases at J; junction bases unmatched: 14. This CDR3 reads CASSQEGGWREWTTEAFF. The CDR3 DNA reads TGTGCCAGCAGCCAAGAAGGGGGCTGGCGCGAATGGACCACTGAAGCTTTCTTT.

The chain joins TRBV9 to TRBJ1-3; 9 nucleotides agree with TRBD1. V was clipped by 5 bases and J by 6 bases; unmatched bases: 3. Germline V gene data show CDR1 as SGDLS and CDR2 as YYNGEE. There are 13 residues in the CDR3. The CDR3 is CASRGQGLNTIYF. The CDR3, as DNA: TGTGCCAGCAGGGGACAGGGCTTAAACACCATATATTTT.

This chain links TRBV14 with TRBJ2-7; possible D gene TRBD1, 5 bases. This CDR3 has 14 amino acids. V lost 3 bases, J lost 2 bases, and 11 bases lay in between. Germline V gives CDR1 SGHDN, CDR2 FVKESK. The CDR3 DNA reads TGTGCCAGCAGCCATGGGCAGGGTCCCTACGAGCAGTACTTC. Translating gives CASSHGQGPYEQYF.

This clone appeared a single time. The chain joins TRBV12-5 to TRBJ1-5; a weak D match, TRBD1 (6 bases). Germline-derived CDR1 and CDR2 are LGHNT and FRNRAP. Trimming removed 3 bases from V and 2 bases from J, with 11 bases in between. The CDR3 spans 15 residues. CDR3 region: CASGFGGAGNQPQHF. The CDR3 nucleotides are TGTGCTAGTGGTTTTGGGGGGGCTGGCAATCAGCCCCAGCATTTT.

The chain uses TRBV5-6 and TRBJ1-6, with 7 bases matching TRBD1. The CDR3 runs to 15 residues. J was trimmed by 7 bases and V by 4 bases; bases with no gene match: 8. Germline values: CDR1 SGHDT, CDR2 YYEEEE. The CDR3 DNA sequence: TGTGCCAGCAGCAGCCTGGGACAGACCAATTCACCCCTCCACTTT. This sequence encodes CASSSLGQTNSPLHF.

The chain joins TRBV30 to TRBJ1-6; D is unclear. This CDR3 region has 14 residues. V shed 2 bases and J shed 0 bases, with 5 bases lying between them. The germline V gene encodes CDR1 GTSNPN and CDR2 SVGIG (reference sequence). CDR3 in amino acids: CAWSRDSYNSPLHF. The CDR3, as DNA: TGTGCCTGGAGTCGGGACTCCTATAATTCACCCCTCCACTTT.

The chain is built from TRBV28 and TRBJ2-7; D could derive from TRBD1 or TRBD2 (5 bases each). The CDR3 contains 16 residues. From germline, CDR1 is MDHEN and CDR2 SYDVKM. V lost 5 bases and J lost 2, with 19 bases in between. CDR3 residues: CASSQTAGTGTYEQYF. As DNA, the CDR3 is TGTGCCAGCAGTCAAACAGCCGGGACGGGGACCTACGAGCAGTACTTC.

J is TRBJ2-2 and V is TRBV11-2; 13 bases match TRBD2. The CDR3 contains 18 residues. The germline CDR1 and CDR2 sequences are SGHAT and FQNNGV. The trim removed 5 bases at V and 0 bases at J, leaving 6 bases unmatched. DNA of the CDR3: TGTGCCAGCAGCCGCAGACTAGCGGGGGGTACGAACACCGGGGAGCTGTTTTTT. This encodes CASSRRLAGGTNTGELFF.

V is TRBV5-1 and J is TRBJ1-1, with D unclear. CDR3 length: 14 residues. Germline V CDR1 and CDR2: SGHRS, YFSETQ. The ends were cut back, 5 bases at V and 4 bases at J, with 15 bases in the middle. CDR3 nucleotides: TGCGCCAGCAGGGCGCCTGGGCCGGGCACTGAAGCTTTCTTT. This translates into CASRAPGPGTEAFF.

Points on this clone: Other DNA sequences from this sample encode an identical CDR3 as well. The chain links TRBV11-2 to TRBJ2-7; no clear D gene. Germline CDR1 SGHAT, CDR2 FQNNGV. The CDR3 contains 13 residues. V lost 1 base to trimming and J lost 2 bases, with 6 bases between them. The CDR3 region is CASSLGRTYEQYF. CDR3 DNA sequence: TGTGCCAGCAGCTTAGGACGTACCTACGAGCAGTACTTC.

There are a few counts of this clone. The V and J genes are TRBV7-2 and TRBJ2-1, with TRBD2 as a possible D gene (7 bases). Germline CDR1 SGHTA, CDR2 FQGNSA. The CDR3 spans 17 residues. V lost 4 bases, J lost 5 bases, and 21 bases lay in between. Written as DNA, the CDR3 is TGTGCCAGCAGCTGGGGGGGCCAGGGCAAGAAAAACAATGAGCAGTTCTTC. This translates into CASSWGGQGKKNNEQFF.

This chain connects TRBV7-8 to TRBJ1-3; TRBD1 matches 7 bases. This CDR3 contains 13 residues. Germline CDR1 reads SGHVS; CDR2 reads FQNEAQ. Unmatched junction bases numbered 2, after V lost 5 bases and J lost 4 bases. CDR3 nucleotide sequence: TGTGCCAGCAGCCCGGGACAGGGAAACACCATATATTTT. This gives the protein CASSPGQGNTIYF.

This chain connects TRBV18 to TRBJ2-3; D not resolved. In germline, CDR1 is KGHSH, CDR2 LQKENI. This CDR3 has 15 residues. Trimming stripped 3 bases from V and 3 bases from J, with 13 bases between. CDR3 nucleotide sequence: TGTGCCAGCTCACCGTACGGAGTCGTAACAGATACGCAGTATTTT. Its translation: CASSPYGVVTDTQYF.

The chain employs TRBV14 and TRBJ2-5; tentative D call: TRBD1 (7 bases). Trimming cost V 0 bases and J 0 bases, with 23 bases left between them. There are 20 residues in the CDR3. Germline-derived CDR1 and CDR2 are SGHDN and FVKESK. The CDR3 spells CASSQDLRRNRGLYQETQYF. CDR3 sequence (DNA): TGTGCCAGCAGCCAAGATCTTCGACGGAACAGGGGACTGTACCAAGAGACCCAGTACTTC.

The chain combines TRBV25-1 with TRBJ1-1; D is undetermined. Germline CDR1 reads MGHDK; CDR2 reads SYGVNS. The CDR3 is made up of 15 amino acids. V dropped 2 bases and J dropped 0 bases, with 10 bases sitting between them. The CDR3 DNA is TGTGCCAGCAGTGAAGATCCCCTCATGAACACTGAAGCTTTCTTT. Encoded protein: CASSEDPLMNTEAFF.

The CDR3 here is CASSILAGGQNTGELFF. CDR3 bases: TGTGCCAGCAGCATACTAGCGGGGGGGCAAAACACCGGGGAGCTGTTTTTT. The gene calls are TRBV28 and TRBJ2-2; 13 nucleotides line up with TRBD2. The CDR3 sequence is 17 residues long. The V gene end was trimmed by 6 bases and the J gene end by 2 bases; junction bases not matched to a gene: 6. From germline, CDR1 is MDHEN and CDR2 SYDVKM.

The rearrangement joins TRBV7-3 to TRBJ2-6; D ambiguous. Germline-derived CDR1 and CDR2 are SGHTA and FQGTGA. Trimming removed 8 bases from V and 1 base from J, with 6 bases in between. The CDR3 runs 13 residues. The CDR3 DNA sequence: TGTGCCAGCGCTATGTCTGGGGCCAACGTCCTGACTTTC. Protein sequence: CASAMSGANVLTF.